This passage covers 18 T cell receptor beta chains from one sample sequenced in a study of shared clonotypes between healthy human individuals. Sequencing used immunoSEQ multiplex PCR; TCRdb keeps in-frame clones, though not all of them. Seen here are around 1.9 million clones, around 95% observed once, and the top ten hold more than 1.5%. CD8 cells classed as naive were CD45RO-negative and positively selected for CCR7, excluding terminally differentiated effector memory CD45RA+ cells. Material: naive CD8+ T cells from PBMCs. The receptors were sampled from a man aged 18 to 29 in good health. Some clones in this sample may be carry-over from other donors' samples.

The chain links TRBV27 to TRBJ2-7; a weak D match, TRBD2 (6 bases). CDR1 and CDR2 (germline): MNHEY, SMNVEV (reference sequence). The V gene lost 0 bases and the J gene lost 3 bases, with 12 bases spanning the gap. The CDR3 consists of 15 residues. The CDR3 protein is CASSLSGGANYEQYF. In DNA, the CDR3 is TGTGCCAGCAGTTTATCGGGGGGAGCAAACTACGAGCAGTACTTC.

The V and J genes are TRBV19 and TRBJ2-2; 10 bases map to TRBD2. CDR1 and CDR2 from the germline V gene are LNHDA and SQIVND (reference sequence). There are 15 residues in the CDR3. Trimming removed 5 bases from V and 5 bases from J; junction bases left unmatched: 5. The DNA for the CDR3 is TGTGCCAGTAGTGGGGTAGCGGGAGGAACCGGGGAGCTGTTTTTT. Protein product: CASSGVAGGTGELFF.

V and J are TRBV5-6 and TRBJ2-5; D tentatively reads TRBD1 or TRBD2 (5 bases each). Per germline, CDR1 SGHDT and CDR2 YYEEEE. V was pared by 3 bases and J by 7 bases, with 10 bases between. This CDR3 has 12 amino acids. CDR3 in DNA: TGTGCCAGCAGCTGGGGGTCAGGGACCCAGTACTTC. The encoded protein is CASSWGSGTQYF. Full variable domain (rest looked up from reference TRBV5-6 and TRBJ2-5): DAGVTQSPTHLIKTRGQQVTLRCSPKSGHDTVSWYQQALGQGPQFIFQYYEEEERQRGNFPDRFSGHQFPNYSSELNVNALLLGDSALYLCASSWGSGTQYFGPGTRLLVL.

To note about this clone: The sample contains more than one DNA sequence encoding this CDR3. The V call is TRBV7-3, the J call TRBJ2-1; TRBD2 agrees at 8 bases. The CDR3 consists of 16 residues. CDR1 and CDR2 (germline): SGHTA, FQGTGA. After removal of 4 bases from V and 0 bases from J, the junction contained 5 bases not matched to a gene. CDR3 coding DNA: TGTGCCAGCAGCTCGACCAGCGGGAGCTCCTACAATGAGCAGTTCTTC. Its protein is CASSSTSGSSYNEQFF.

The CDR3 sequence is CASSLAGSGRGRDTIYF. The CDR3 coding sequence is TGTGCCAGCAGCTTAGCCGGGAGTGGTCGGGGGCGCGACACCATATATTTT. The V and J genes are TRBV7-9 and TRBJ1-3; tentatively, D is TRBD1 (6 bases). The CDR3 has 17 residues. Looked up from germline, CDR1 is SEHNR and CDR2 is FQNEAQ (reference sequence). V dropped 0 bases and J dropped 8 bases, with 20 bases sitting between them.

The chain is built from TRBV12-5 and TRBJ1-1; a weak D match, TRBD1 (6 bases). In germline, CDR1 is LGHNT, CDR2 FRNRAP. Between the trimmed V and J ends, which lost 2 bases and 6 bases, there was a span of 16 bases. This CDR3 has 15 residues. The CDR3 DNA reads TGTGCTAGTGGTTTGAGTCCAGACAGGTGGTCTGAAGCTTTCTTT. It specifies CASGLSPDRWSEAFF. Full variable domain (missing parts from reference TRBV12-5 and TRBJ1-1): DARVTQTPRHKVTEMGQEVTMRCQPILGHNTVFWYRQTMMQGLELLAYFRNRAPLDDSGMPKDRFSAEMPDATLATLKIQPSEPRDSAVYFCASGLSPDRWSEAFFGQGTRLTVV.

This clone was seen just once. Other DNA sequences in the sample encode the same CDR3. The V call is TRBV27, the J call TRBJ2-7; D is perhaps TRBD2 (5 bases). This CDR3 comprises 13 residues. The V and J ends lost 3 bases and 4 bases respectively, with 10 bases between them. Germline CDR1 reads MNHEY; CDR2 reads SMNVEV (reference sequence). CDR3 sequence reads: CASSFGLQYEQYF. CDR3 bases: TGTGCCAGCAGTTTCGGACTCCAATACGAGCAGTACTTC.

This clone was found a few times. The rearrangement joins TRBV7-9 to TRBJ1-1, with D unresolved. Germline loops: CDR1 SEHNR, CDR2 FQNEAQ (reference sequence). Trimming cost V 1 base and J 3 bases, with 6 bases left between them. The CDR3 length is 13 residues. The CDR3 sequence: CASSLGIDTEAFF. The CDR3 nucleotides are TGTGCCAGCAGCTTAGGAATTGACACTGAAGCTTTCTTT.

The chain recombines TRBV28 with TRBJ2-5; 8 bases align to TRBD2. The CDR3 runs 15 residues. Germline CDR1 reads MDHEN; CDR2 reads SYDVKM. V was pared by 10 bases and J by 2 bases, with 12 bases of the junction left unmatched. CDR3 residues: CATHFGGLGQETQYF. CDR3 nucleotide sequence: TGTGCCACGCACTTTGGGGGACTAGGGCAAGAGACCCAGTACTTC.

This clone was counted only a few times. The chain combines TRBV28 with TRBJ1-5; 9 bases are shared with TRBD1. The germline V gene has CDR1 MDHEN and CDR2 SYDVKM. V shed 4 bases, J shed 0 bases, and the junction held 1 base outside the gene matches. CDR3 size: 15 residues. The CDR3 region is CASSWTGDSNQPQHF. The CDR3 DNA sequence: TGTGCCAGCAGTTGGACAGGGGATAGCAATCAGCCCCAGCATTTT.

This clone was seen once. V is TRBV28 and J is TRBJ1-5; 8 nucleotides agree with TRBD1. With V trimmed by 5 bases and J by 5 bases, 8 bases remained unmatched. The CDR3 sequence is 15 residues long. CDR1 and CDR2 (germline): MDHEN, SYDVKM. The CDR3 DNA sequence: TGTGCCAGCAGTGCCGACAGGGGCGGGGATCAGCCCCAGCATTTT. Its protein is CASSADRGGDQPQHF. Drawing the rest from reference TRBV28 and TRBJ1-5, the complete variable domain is DVKVTQSSRYLVKRTGEKVFLECVQDMDHENMFWYRQDPGLGLRLIYFSYDVKMKEKGDIPEGYSVSREKKERFSLILESASTNQTSMYLCASSADRGGDQPQHFGDGTRLSIL.

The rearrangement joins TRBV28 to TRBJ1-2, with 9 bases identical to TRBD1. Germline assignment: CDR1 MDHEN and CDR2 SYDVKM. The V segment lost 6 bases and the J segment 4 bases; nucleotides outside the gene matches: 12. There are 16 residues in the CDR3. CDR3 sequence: CASRYGTGIPLYGYTF. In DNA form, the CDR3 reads TGTGCCAGCAGGTATGGGACAGGGATCCCCCTCTATGGCTACACCTTC.

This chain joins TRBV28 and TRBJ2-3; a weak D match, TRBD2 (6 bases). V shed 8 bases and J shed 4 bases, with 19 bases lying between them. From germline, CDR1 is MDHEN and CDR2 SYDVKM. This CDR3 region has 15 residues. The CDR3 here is CASGLGRGKSDTQYF. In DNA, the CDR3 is TGTGCCAGCGGCCTAGGGCGGGGAAAGTCAGATACGCAGTATTTT. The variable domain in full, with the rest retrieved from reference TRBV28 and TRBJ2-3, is DVKVTQSSRYLVKRTGEKVFLECVQDMDHENMFWYRQDPGLGLRLIYFSYDVKMKEKGDIPEGYSVSREKKERFSLILESASTNQTSMYLCASGLGRGKSDTQYFGPGTRLTVL.

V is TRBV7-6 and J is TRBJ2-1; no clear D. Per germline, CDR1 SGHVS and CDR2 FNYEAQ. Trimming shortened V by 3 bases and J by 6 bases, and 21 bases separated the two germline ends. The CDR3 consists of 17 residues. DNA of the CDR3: TGTGCCAGCAGCTTCACAACTCCCCTAGTTGAGTTCAATGAGCAGTTCTTC. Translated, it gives CASSFTTPLVEFNEQFF.

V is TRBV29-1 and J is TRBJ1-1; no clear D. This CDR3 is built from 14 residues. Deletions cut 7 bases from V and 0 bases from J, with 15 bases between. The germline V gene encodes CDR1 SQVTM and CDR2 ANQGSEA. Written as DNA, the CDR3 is TGCAGCGCCCCACTCGCCGGGGTGAACACTGAAGCTTTCTTT. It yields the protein CSAPLAGVNTEAFF.

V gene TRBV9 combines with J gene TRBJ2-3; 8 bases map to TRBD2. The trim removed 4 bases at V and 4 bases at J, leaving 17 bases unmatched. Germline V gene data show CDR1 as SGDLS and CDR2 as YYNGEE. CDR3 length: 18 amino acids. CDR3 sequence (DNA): TGTGCCAGCAGCCCCCGAGGGGTGGTAGCGGGACTTTCAGATACGCAGTATTTT. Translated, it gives CASSPRGVVAGLSDTQYF.

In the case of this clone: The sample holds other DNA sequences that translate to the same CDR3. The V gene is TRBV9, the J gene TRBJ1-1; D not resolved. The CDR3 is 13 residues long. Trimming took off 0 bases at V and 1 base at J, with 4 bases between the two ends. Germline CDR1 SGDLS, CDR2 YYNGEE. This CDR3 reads CASSVGSNTEAFF. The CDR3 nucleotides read TGTGCCAGCAGCGTAGGGTCGAACACTGAAGCTTTCTTT.

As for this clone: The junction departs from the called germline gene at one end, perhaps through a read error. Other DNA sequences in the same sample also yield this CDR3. The CDR3 DNA follows: TGTGCCAGCAGTTTCTCGTACTCCTACAATGAGCAATTCTTC. Translation: CASSFSYSYNEQFF. The rearrangement joins TRBV28 to TRBJ2-1; D is unresolved. From germline, CDR1 is MDHEN and CDR2 SYDVKM. This CDR3 is built from 14 residues.